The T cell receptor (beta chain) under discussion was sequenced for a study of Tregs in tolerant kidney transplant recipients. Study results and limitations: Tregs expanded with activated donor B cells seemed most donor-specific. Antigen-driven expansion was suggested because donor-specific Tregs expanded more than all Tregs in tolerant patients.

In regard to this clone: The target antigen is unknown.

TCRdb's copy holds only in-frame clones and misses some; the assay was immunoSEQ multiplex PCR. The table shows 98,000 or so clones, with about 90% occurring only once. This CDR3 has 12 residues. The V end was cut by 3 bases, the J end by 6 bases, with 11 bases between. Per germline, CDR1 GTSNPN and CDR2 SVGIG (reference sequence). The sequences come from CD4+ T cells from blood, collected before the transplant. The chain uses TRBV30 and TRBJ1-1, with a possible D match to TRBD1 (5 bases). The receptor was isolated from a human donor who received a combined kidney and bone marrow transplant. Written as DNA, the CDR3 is TGTGCCTGGAGGGCCGAAGGGGCTGAAGCTTTCTTT. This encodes CAWRAEGAEAFF. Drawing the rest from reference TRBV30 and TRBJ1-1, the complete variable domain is SQTIHQWPATLVQPVGSPLSLECTVEGTSNPNLYWYRQAAGRGLQLLFYSVGIGQISSEVPQNLSASRPQDRQFILSSKKLLLSDSGFYLCAWRAEGAEAFFGQGTRLTVV.